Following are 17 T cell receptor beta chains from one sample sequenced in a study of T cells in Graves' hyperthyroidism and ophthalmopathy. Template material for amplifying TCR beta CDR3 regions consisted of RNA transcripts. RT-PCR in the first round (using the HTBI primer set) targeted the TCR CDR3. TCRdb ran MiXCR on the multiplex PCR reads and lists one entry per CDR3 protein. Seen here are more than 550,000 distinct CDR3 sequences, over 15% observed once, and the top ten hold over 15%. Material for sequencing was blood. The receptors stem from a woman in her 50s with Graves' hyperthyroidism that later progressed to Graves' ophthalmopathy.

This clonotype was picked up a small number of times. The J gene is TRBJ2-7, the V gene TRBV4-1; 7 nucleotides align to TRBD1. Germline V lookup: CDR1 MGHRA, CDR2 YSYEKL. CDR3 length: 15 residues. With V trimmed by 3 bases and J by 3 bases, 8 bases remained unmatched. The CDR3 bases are TGCGCCAGCAGCCAGAGGGGGCCGGGGAACTACGAGCAGTACTTC. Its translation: CASSQRGPGNYEQYF.

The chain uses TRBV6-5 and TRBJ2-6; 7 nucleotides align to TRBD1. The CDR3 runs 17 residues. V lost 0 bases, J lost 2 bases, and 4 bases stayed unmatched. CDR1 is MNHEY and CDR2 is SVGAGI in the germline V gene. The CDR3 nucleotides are TGTGCCAGCAGTTACTCACAGGGGATGGCTGGGGCCAACGTCCTGACTTTC. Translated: CASSYSQGMAGANVLTF.

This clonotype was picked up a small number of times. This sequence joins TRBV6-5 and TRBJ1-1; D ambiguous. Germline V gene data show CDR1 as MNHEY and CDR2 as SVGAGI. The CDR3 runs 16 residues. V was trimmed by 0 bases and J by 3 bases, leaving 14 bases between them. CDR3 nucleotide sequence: TGTGCCAGCAGTTACTCGGAGACCCTCGGGGACACTGAAGCTTTCTTT. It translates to CASSYSETLGDTEAFF.

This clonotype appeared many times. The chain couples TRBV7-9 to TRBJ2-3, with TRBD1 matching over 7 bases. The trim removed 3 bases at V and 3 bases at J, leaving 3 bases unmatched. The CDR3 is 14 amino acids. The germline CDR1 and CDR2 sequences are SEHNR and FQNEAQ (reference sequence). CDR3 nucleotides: TGTGCCAGCAGCTTTAGACAGGGTACAGATACGCAGTATTTT. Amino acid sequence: CASSFRQGTDTQYF.

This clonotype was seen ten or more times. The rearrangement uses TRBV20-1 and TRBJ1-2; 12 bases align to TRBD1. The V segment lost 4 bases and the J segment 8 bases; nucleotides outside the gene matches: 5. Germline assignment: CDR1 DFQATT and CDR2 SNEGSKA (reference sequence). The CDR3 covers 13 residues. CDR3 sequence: CSAKGQGARGYTF. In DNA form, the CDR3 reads TGCAGTGCTAAGGGACAGGGGGCGCGGGGCTACACCTTC.

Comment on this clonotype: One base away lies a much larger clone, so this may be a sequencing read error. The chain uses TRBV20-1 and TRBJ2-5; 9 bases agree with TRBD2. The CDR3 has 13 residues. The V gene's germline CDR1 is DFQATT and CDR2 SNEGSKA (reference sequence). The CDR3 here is CGALRGGGETQYF. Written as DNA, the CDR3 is TGCGGTGCCTTGCGGGGGGGGGGAGAGACCCAGTACTTC.

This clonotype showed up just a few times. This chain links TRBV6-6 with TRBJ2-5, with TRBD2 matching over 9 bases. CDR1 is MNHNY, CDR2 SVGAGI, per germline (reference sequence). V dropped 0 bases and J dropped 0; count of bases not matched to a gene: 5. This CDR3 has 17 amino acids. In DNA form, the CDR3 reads TGTGCCAGCAGTTACTCACCGTCTAGCGGGGACCAAGAGACCCAGTACTTC. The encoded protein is CASSYSPSSGDQETQYF.

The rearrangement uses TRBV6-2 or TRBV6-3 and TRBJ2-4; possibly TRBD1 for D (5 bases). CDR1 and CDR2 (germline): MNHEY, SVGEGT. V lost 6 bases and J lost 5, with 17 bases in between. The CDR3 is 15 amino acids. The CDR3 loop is CASSRAGESENIQYF. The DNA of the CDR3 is TGTGCCAGCAGCAGGGCAGGAGAATCCGAAAACATTCAGTACTTC.

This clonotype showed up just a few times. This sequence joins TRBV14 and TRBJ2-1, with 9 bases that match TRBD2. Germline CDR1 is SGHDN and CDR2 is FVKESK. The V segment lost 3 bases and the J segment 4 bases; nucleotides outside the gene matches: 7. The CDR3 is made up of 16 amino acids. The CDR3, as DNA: TGTGCCAGCAGCCAGCTAAGCGGGGGGACGTACAATGAGCAGTTCTTC. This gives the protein CASSQLSGGTYNEQFF.

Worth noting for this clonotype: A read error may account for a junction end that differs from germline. CDR3 bases: TGTGCCAGCAGTTACGTTTCTGGGTATATCTACTTT. The encoded protein is CASSYVSGYIYF. The gene calls are TRBV6-1 and TRBJ1-6; D is unresolved. Germline V lookup: CDR1 MNHNS, CDR2 SASEGT. The CDR3 spans 12 residues.

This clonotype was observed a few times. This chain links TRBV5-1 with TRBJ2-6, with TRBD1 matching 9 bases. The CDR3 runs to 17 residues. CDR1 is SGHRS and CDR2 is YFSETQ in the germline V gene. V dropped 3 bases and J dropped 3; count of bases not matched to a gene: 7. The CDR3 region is CASSWPKDRGGANVLTF. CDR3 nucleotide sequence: TGCGCCAGCAGCTGGCCTAAGGACAGGGGTGGGGCCAACGTCCTGACTTTC.

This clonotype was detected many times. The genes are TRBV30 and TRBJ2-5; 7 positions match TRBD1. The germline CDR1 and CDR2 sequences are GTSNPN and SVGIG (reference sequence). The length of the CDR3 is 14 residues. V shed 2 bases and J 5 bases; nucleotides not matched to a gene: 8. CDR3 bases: TGTGCCTGGAGTTATACAGGGGTCAGCGAGACCCAGTACTTC. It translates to CAWSYTGVSETQYF.

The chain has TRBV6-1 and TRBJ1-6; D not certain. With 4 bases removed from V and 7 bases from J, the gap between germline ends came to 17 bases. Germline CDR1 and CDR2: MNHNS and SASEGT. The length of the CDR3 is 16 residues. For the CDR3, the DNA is TGTGCCAGCAGTGTTATGGTTGAGGCTGGAAATTCACCCCTCCACTTT. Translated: CASSVMVEAGNSPLHF.

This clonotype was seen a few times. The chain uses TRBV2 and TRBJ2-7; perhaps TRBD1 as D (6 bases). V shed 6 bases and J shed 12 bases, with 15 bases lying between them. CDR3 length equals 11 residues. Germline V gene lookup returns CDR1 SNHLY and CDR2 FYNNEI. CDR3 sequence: CASRTGTRPYF. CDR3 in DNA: TGTGCCAGCAGAACAGGGACCCGGCCGTACTTC.

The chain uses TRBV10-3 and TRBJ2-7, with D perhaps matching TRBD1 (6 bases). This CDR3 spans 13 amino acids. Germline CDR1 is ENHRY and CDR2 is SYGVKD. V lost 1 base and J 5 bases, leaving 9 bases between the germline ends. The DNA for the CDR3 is TGTGCCATCAGTGAGTACAGGGACGACGAGCAGTACTTC. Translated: CAISEYRDDEQYF.

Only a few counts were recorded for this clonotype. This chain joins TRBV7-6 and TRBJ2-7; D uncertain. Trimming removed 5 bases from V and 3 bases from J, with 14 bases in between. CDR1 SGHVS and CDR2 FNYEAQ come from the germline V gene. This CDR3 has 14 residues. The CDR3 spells CASSGLGQNYEQYF. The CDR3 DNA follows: TGTGCCAGCAGCGGATTGGGCCAAAACTACGAGCAGTACTTC. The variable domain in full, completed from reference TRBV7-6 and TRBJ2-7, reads GAGVSQSPRYKVTKRGQDVALRCDPISGHVSLYWYRQALGQGPEFLTYFNYEAQQDKSGLPNDRFSAERPEGSISTLTIQRTEQRDSAMYRCASSGLGQNYEQYFGPGTRLTVT.

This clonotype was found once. CDR3: CSASSGVSYNEQFF. The CDR3, as DNA: TGCAGTGCTAGTAGCGGGGTCTCCTACAATGAGCAGTTCTTC. This chain connects TRBV20-1 to TRBJ2-1; 8 bases fit TRBD2. The germline gives CDR1 DFQATT, CDR2 SNEGSKA (reference sequence). This CDR3 comprises 14 residues. Trimming took 3 bases from V and 0 from J; bases not matched to a gene: 1.